The table lists the clone carrying this TCR beta chain with a few counts. The CDR3 extends over 14 amino acids. Trimming left V 5 bases short and J 8 bases short, with 13 bases between. Germline assignment: CDR1 MNHEY and CDR2 SVGEGT. This specimen comes from a study of blood T cell repertoires in COVID-19. At the level of the study: In each case, the material was cDNA or gDNA derived from T cells, B-cell-depleted T cells, or PBMCs.

Under the authors' procedure: Amplification of reference gene primers was used by the study to estimate nucleated cell counts. Measured with immunoSEQ multiplex PCR; TCRdb has only the in-frame clones, and not every one. V, J and clone size are taken as reported in that table, and D and trimming were inferred from the DNA itself. Of almost 70,000 clones in the sample, 70% to 90% are singletons; the top ten hold 5.5% to 7%. Material: peripheral blood. The sequence was obtained from a woman in her seventies with acute or convalescent COVID-19. The chain carries TRBV6-2 or TRBV6-3 and TRBJ1-6; D possibly corresponds to TRBD1 (6 bases). The CDR3 here is CASSQRGGDSPLHF. The CDR3 nucleotides are TGTGCCAGCAGTCAAAGGGGGGGGGATTCACCCCTCCACTTT.